Below, one TCR beta chain is given with its context. At one end the junction does not follow the germline gene, possibly because of a read error. It was with a sample-barcoded 5' primer and a J-beta primer mix that a second PCR of roughly 7 to 12 cycles was run. TCRdb processed the 5' RACE reads anew with MiXCR; each CDR3 protein has one entry. The sample has some 1.8 million distinct CDR3 sequences; 30% to 40% are singletons. The data stem from a study of blood T cells in healthy people across ages. The CDR3 length is 14 residues. In germline, CDR1 is SNHLY, CDR2 FYNNEI. Input material: blood. V is TRBV2 and J is TRBJ1-6; D is perhaps TRBD1 (5 bases). The sequence was collected from a human donor in good health. CDR3 DNA sequence: TGTGTCAGCAGTGAAAGGGGTAAATCTTCACCCCTCCACTTT. This codes for CVSSERGKSSPLHF.